The 27 T cell receptor beta chains given below trace back to one sample, sequenced in a study of OX40 agonist ivuxolimab in advanced cancers. Profiled with immunoSEQ multiplex PCR; TCRdb holds only in-frame clones, not every one. The top ten clones hold around 6.2% of a sample with about 45,000 clones, about 90% of them seen once. Sequenced here: CD4+ or CD8+ T cells sorted from blood, sampled in a trial of the OX40 agonist ivuxolimab. The origin of the receptors is an adult with an advanced solid tumor such as melanoma, head and neck, liver or kidney cancer.

This chain links TRBV25-1 with TRBJ2-6; 9 bases match TRBD1. The CDR3 is 15 amino acids. Germline V gene lookup returns CDR1 MGHDK and CDR2 SYGVNS. After removal of 6 bases from V and 1 base from J, the junction contained 1 base not matched to a gene. CDR3 sequence reads: CASRQGASGANVLTF. The CDR3 bases are TGTGCCAGCAGACAGGGGGCTTCTGGGGCCAACGTCCTGACTTTC.

This clone appeared once. The chain links TRBV28 to TRBJ2-7; unclear D gene. Germline V lookup: CDR1 MDHEN, CDR2 SYDVKM. With 2 bases removed from V and 2 bases from J, the gap between germline ends came to 7 bases. The CDR3 runs 13 residues. This CDR3 reads CASSLAQPYEQYF. CDR3 coding DNA: TGTGCCAGCAGTTTAGCGCAGCCCTACGAGCAGTACTTC.

This chain joins TRBV7-9 and TRBJ2-1; D uncertain. The germline V gene has CDR1 SEHNR and CDR2 FQNEAQ (reference sequence). The CDR3 is 13 amino acids. V was shortened by 0 bases and J by 7 bases, with 7 bases between the two germline ends. The CDR3 loop is CASSLAQSNEQFF. The DNA of the CDR3 is TGTGCCAGCAGCTTAGCGCAGTCTAATGAGCAGTTCTTC.

This chain joins TRBV6-5 and TRBJ1-3; TRBD1 might be the D (6 bases). Germline V lookup: CDR1 MNHEY, CDR2 SVGAGI. CDR3 size: 14 residues. V lost 6 bases, J lost 2 bases, and 11 bases lay in between. In DNA, the CDR3 is TGTGCCAGCAGGCGGACAGACACTGGAAACACCATATATTTT. Its translation is CASRRTDTGNTIYF.

For the CDR3, the DNA is TGTGCCAGCAGCCCAGCTCGGGTAGGGGGCAATACGCAGTATTTT. This sequence encodes CASSPARVGGNTQYF. The rearrangement links TRBV14 to TRBJ2-3, with 7 bases matching TRBD1. The V gene's germline CDR1 is SGHDN and CDR2 FVKESK. The CDR3 covers 15 residues. V lost 4 bases, J lost 7 bases, and 11 bases stayed unmatched. The full variable domain, completed using reference TRBV14 and TRBJ2-3, is EAGVTQFPSHSVIEKGQTVTLRCDPISGHDNLYWYRRVMGKEIKFLLHFVKESKQDESGMPNNRFLAERTGGTYSTLKVQPAELEDSGVYFCASSPARVGGNTQYFGPGTRLTVL.

This chain joins TRBV11-3 and TRBJ2-3, with a tentative D call TRBD2 (5 bases). This CDR3 is built from 17 residues. The V gene's germline CDR1 is SGHNT and CDR2 YENEEA. Trimming took 0 bases from V and 3 from J, leaving 16 bases between them. The CDR3 DNA reads TGTGCCAGCAGCTTAGATACGGCGGGCCTGGGGACAGATACGCAGTATTTT. This sequence encodes CASSLDTAGLGTDTQYF. Full variable domain (rest looked up from reference TRBV11-3 and TRBJ2-3): EAGVVQSPRYKIIEKKQPVAFWCNPISGHNTLYWYLQNLGQGPELLIRYENEEAVDDSQLPKDRFSAERLKGVDSTLKIQPAELGDSAVYLCASSLDTAGLGTDTQYFGPGTRLTVL.

This chain joins TRBV11-2 and TRBJ2-3; 14 bases agree with TRBD2. This CDR3 has 17 residues. The germline CDR1 and CDR2 sequences are SGHAT and FQNNGV. V gave up 5 bases and J gave up 9 bases; unmatched junction bases: 13. CDR3 amino acids: CASSRGQEGTSGGTQYF. The CDR3 DNA follows: TGTGCCAGCAGCCGGGGACAAGAGGGGACTAGCGGGGGCACGCAGTATTTT.

The genes are TRBV19 and TRBJ1-1; 7 bases align to TRBD1. Losses at the gene ends were 4 bases for V and 1 base for J; bases not matched to a gene: 6. The CDR3 spans 15 residues. Germline assignment: CDR1 LNHDA and CDR2 SQIVND (reference sequence). In DNA form, the CDR3 reads TGTGCCAGTAGTAAAGACAGGGACCGGAACACTGAAGCTTTCTTT. This codes for CASSKDRDRNTEAFF. The whole variable domain, remainder taken from reference TRBV19 and TRBJ1-1, is DGGITQSPKYLFRKEGQNVTLSCEQNLNHDAMYWYRQDPGQGLRLIYYSQIVNDFQKGDIAEGYSVSREKKESFPLTVTSAQKNPTAFYLCASSKDRDRNTEAFFGQGTRLTVV.

This chain connects TRBV7-9 to TRBJ1-2, with D tentatively TRBD1 (5 bases). Trimming removed 6 bases from V and 7 bases from J, with 12 bases in between. The CDR3 sequence is 12 residues long. Looked up from germline, CDR1 is SEHNR and CDR2 is FQNEAQ (reference sequence). The DNA for the CDR3 is TGTGCCAGCAGTTCAGGGTCGTCTGGCTACACCTTC. It encodes CASSSGSSGYTF.

This chain uses TRBV9 with TRBJ2-2, with 11 positions matching TRBD1. Germline V gene data show CDR1 as SGDLS and CDR2 as YYNGEE. The CDR3 is made up of 20 amino acids. The junction had 15 bases not matched to a gene; V was cut back by 3 bases and J by 2 bases. CDR3 protein: CASSAEVGTGGMKNTGELFF. CDR3 DNA: TGTGCCAGCAGCGCCGAGGTGGGGACAGGGGGGATGAAAAACACCGGGGAGCTGTTTTTT.

Concerning this clone: This specimen includes other DNA sequences encoding the same CDR3. For the CDR3, the DNA is TGTGCCAGCAAAAAAAGACAGGTGAACACTGAAGCTTTCTTT. This translates into CASKKRQVNTEAFF. The chain uses TRBV2 and TRBJ1-1; tentatively, D is TRBD1 (6 bases). The CDR3 runs 14 residues. CDR1 is SNHLY and CDR2 is FYNNEI in the germline V gene. The V gene lost 7 bases and the J gene lost 0 bases, with 12 bases spanning the gap.

The V call is TRBV7-6, the J call TRBJ2-2; D could derive from TRBD1 or TRBD2 (5 bases each). Trimming took off 6 bases at V and 1 base at J, with 9 bases between the two ends. Germline CDR1 reads SGHVS; CDR2 reads FNYEAQ. This CDR3 has 14 amino acids. The CDR3: CASSGTGNTGELFF. DNA for the CDR3: TGTGCCAGCAGTGGGACGGGGAACACCGGGGAGCTGTTTTTT.

This chain links TRBV14 with TRBJ2-5; 8 nucleotides align to TRBD1. The CDR3 covers 15 residues. Trimming took 4 bases from V and 4 from J; bases not matched to a gene: 8. Germline CDR1 SGHDN, CDR2 FVKESK. The DNA for the CDR3 is TGTGCCAGCAGCCCCGCGGGACAGGTACTAGAGACCCAGTACTTC. It encodes CASSPAGQVLETQYF.

The chain joins TRBV7-2 to TRBJ2-7; 8 bases fit TRBD2. The length of the CDR3 is 15 residues. V lost 3 bases and J lost 0; bases outside the gene matches: 4. Germline CDR1 is SGHTA and CDR2 is FQGNSA. The CDR3 nucleotides read TGTGCCAGCAGCTTTAAAGCGGGGGTCTCCTACGAGCAGTACTTC. This translates into CASSFKAGVSYEQYF.

The chain employs TRBV7-8 and TRBJ1-2; D is possibly TRBD1 (6 bases). With 5 bases removed from V and 6 bases from J, the gap between germline ends came to 16 bases. CDR3 size: 14 residues. Germline CDR1 SGHVS, CDR2 FQNEAQ. CDR3 coding DNA: TGTGCCAGCAGCGCCGGAGGGGGGGTGGATGGCTACACCTTC. Translation gives CASSAGGGVDGYTF.

The chain has TRBV7-9 and TRBJ2-1, with 11 bases lining up with TRBD2. Germline lookup yields CDR1 SEHNR and CDR2 FQNEAQ (reference sequence). Unmatched junction bases numbered 8, after V lost 6 bases and J lost 7 bases. The CDR3 totals 15 residues. The DNA for the CDR3 is TGTGCCAGCAGACGTACTAGCGGGAGAAAAAATGAGCAGTTCTTC. Protein product: CASRRTSGRKNEQFF.

The chain combines TRBV10-3 with TRBJ2-5, with D unresolved. The tail of the sequence fits TRBJ2-7 better, so the J call may be wrong. Germline lookup yields CDR1 ENHRY and CDR2 SYGVKD. The CDR3 is made up of 13 amino acids. This CDR3 reads CAIRATPLYEQYF. The CDR3 nucleotides are TGTGCCATCCGGGCCACTCCCCTCTACGAGCAGTACTTC.

Only one count was recorded for this clone. The genes are TRBV30 and TRBJ2-7, with D perhaps TRBD2 (5 bases). V gave up 4 bases and J gave up 4 bases, with 17 bases separating them. CDR3 length: 14 amino acids. Germline assignment: CDR1 GTSNPN and CDR2 SVGIG (reference sequence). CDR3 loop: CAWTGVNRRYEQYF. CDR3 bases: TGTGCCTGGACCGGGGTCAACCGCCGGTACGAGCAGTACTTC.

The chain carries TRBV9 and TRBJ2-1; D may be TRBD1 (5 bases). The CDR3 has 15 amino acids. Trimming pared 4 bases from V and 3 bases from J, leaving 14 bases between. Germline CDR1 and CDR2: SGDLS and YYNGEE. The DNA for the CDR3 is TGTGCCAGCAGCCCCCTCAGGGTGGACTACAATGAGCAGTTCTTC. Translation gives CASSPLRVDYNEQFF.

This chain connects TRBV5-4 to TRBJ2-1, with D perhaps TRBD2 (5 bases). Germline loops: CDR1 SGHNT, CDR2 YYREEE (reference sequence). Trimming cost V 1 base and J 12 bases, with 17 bases left between them. The CDR3 runs to 14 residues. The CDR3 DNA reads TGTGCCAGCAGCTTGAAAGGGCCCGAACGGGGGCAGTTCTTC. It translates to CASSLKGPERGQFF. The whole variable domain, remainder taken from reference TRBV5-4 and TRBJ2-1, is ETGVTQSPTHLIKTRGQQVTLRCSSQSGHNTVSWYQQALGQGPQFIFQYYREEENGRGNFPPRFSGLQFPNYSSELNVNALELDDSALYLCASSLKGPERGQFFGPGTRLTVL.

This clone was counted a single time. The J gene is TRBJ2-1, the V gene TRBV18; TRBD2 matches at 9 bases. CDR3 length: 17 amino acids. The junction had 4 bases not matched to a gene; V was cut back by 1 base and J by 0 bases. CDR1 and CDR2 (germline): KGHSH, LQKENI. This CDR3 reads CASSPRVSGSSYNEQFF. For the CDR3, the DNA is TGTGCCAGCTCACCACGGGTTAGCGGGAGCTCCTACAATGAGCAGTTCTTC.

V and J are TRBV5-1 and TRBJ1-1; D is perhaps TRBD1 (5 bases). V lost 1 base and J lost 4, with 17 bases in between. Germline assignment: CDR1 SGHRS and CDR2 YFSETQ. The CDR3 spans 16 residues. The CDR3 region is CASSLSTVEVGTEAFF. The CDR3 coding sequence is TGCGCCAGCAGCTTGTCGACAGTCGAGGTAGGCACTGAAGCTTTCTTT.

The V call is TRBV5-1, the J call TRBJ1-2, with 7 bases aligning to TRBD1. Germline V gene lookup returns CDR1 SGHRS and CDR2 YFSETQ. The CDR3 extends over 13 amino acids. J was trimmed by 8 bases and V by 4 bases; bases with no gene match: 8. The CDR3 region is CASSPSTGLGYTF. DNA of the CDR3: TGCGCCAGCAGCCCCTCGACAGGGCTAGGCTACACCTTC.

This clone is a singleton in its sample. The CDR3, as DNA: TGTGCCAGCAGCGCGCTACTAGCGTCGAACACCGGGGAGCTGTTTTTT. Protein sequence: CASSALLASNTGELFF. The chain employs TRBV5-4 and TRBJ2-2; the match to TRBD2 covers 7 bases. CDR3 length: 16 residues. The trim removed 4 bases at V and 0 bases at J, leaving 6 bases unmatched. Germline V gene data show CDR1 as SGHNT and CDR2 as YYREEE (reference sequence).

The chain is built from TRBV28 and TRBJ1-1, with D unresolved. Germline lookup yields CDR1 MDHEN and CDR2 SYDVKM. Trimming stripped 7 bases from V and 8 bases from J, with 11 bases between. The CDR3 is made up of 11 amino acids. CDR3 loop: CASTRHFEAFF. DNA for the CDR3: TGTGCCAGCACCCGACATTTCGAAGCTTTCTTT.

This clone was observed once. The chain has TRBV5-1 and TRBJ2-3; TRBD2 matches at 10 bases. Trimming removed 1 base from V and 4 bases from J; junction bases left unmatched: 9. CDR3 size: 17 residues. Germline loops: CDR1 SGHRS, CDR2 YFSETQ. As DNA, the CDR3 is TGCGCCAGCAGCTTGTCCGGAAGCGGGAGGGAGGCAGATACGCAGTATTTT. It translates to CASSLSGSGREADTQYF. The full variable domain, rest sourced from reference TRBV5-1 and TRBJ2-3, is KAGVTQTPRYLIKTRGQQVTLSCSPISGHRSVSWYQQTPGQGLQFLFEYFSETQRNKGNFPGRFSGRQFSNSRSEMNVSTLELGDSALYLCASSLSGSGREADTQYFGPGTRLTVL.

This clone showed up just once. The gene calls are TRBV2 and TRBJ1-1; D is undetermined. Trimming took 7 bases from V and 3 from J, leaving 21 bases between them. In germline, CDR1 is SNHLY, CDR2 FYNNEI. CDR3 length: 16 amino acids. DNA of the CDR3: TGTGCCAGCATACCGGAGTCCCAAGGCTTCTACACTGAAGCTTTCTTT. Translation gives CASIPESQGFYTEAFF.